This entry features one T cell receptor beta chain sequence. Germline is not matched at one junction end, which may reflect a read error. The data derive from a study of blood T cell repertoires in COVID-19. Study in general: T cells, B-cell-depleted T cells, or PBMCs provided the cDNA or gDNA that served as material.

Authors' processing steps: Amplification with reference gene primers provided the estimates of nucleated cell counts. Data came from immunoSEQ multiplex PCR; TCRdb stores just in-frame clones and leaves some out. From that table come the V and J calls and clone size; the DNA was used to work out D and trimming. The sample holds around 250,000 clones; over 80% are singletons and the top ten take about 5%. Per germline, CDR1 SSHAT and CDR2 FNYEAQ (reference sequence). This CDR3 has 17 amino acids. This sequence joins TRBV7-7 and TRBJ1-1; no definite D call. The sample consisted of peripheral blood. This TCR came from a man aged 60 to 69 who had recovered from COVID-19. CDR3: CASSSPASIRGNTEAFF. The CDR3 DNA follows: TGTGCTAGCAGCTCCCCCGCGTCGATTAGAGGGAACACTGAAGCTTTCTTT.